One and the same sample provided the 17 T cell receptor beta chains below, sequenced in a study of beta chain features in type 1 diabetes. The study reverse transcribed the entire isolated RNA, so it sequenced expressed TCRB transcripts. Here immunoSEQ multiplex PCR was the method, and the copy in TCRdb shows in-frame clones only, minus some. The top ten hold about 0.097% of the sample, which has 680,000 or so clones, 15% to 17% seen once. Sequenced material: naive CD4+ T cells from blood. These receptors were collected from a man aged 18 to 29 in good health.

The V call is TRBV11-3, the J call TRBJ2-3, with a possible D match to TRBD2 (5 bases). Germline assignment: CDR1 SGHNT and CDR2 YENEEA. This CDR3 contains 14 residues. Trimming took 4 bases from V and 3 from J, leaving 11 bases between them. The CDR3 DNA reads as TGTGCCAGCAGCTCGAGCCGCGGGACAGATACGCAGTATTTT. This encodes CASSSSRGTDTQYF.

This clone has just a few counts. V and J are TRBV27 and TRBJ1-6; 7 bases map to TRBD1. The CDR3 is 15 amino acids. The V gene's germline CDR1 is MNHEY and CDR2 SMNVEV (reference sequence). V lost 5 bases, J lost 3 bases, and 4 bases stayed unmatched. The CDR3 DNA follows: TGTGCCAGCAGTCCCGGACAGGTCTATAATTCACCCCTCCACTTT. Its translation: CASSPGQVYNSPLHF.

The rearrangement uses TRBV7-2 and TRBJ2-1, with 9 nucleotides matching TRBD2. The junction had 11 bases not matched to a gene; V was cut back by 4 bases and J by 4 bases. The CDR3 has 17 amino acids. The germline V gene encodes CDR1 SGHTA and CDR2 FQGNSA. The chain's CDR3 is CASSSVLAGGKYNEQFF. The CDR3 DNA follows: TGTGCCAGCAGCTCCGTCCTGGCGGGAGGGAAATACAATGAGCAGTTCTTC.

This clone was picked up a small number of times. V is TRBV18 and J is TRBJ1-2; 10 positions match TRBD1. Per germline, CDR1 KGHSH and CDR2 LQKENI. Trimming at V came to 3 bases and at J to 8 bases, leaving 3 bases not matched to a gene. This CDR3 is built from 13 residues. CDR3 loop: CASSPGTGAGYTF. The CDR3 DNA reads as TGTGCCAGCTCACCGGGGACAGGGGCGGGCTACACCTTC.

This clone has a handful of counts. The chain employs TRBV7-2 and TRBJ2-7; 9 bases agree with TRBD2. With V trimmed by 1 base and J by 1 base, 5 bases remained unmatched. The germline V gene has CDR1 SGHTA and CDR2 FQGNSA. The CDR3 loop spans 16 amino acids. In DNA, the CDR3 is TGTGCCAGCAGCTTAGTTGGGACTAGCCGATCCTACGAGCAGTACTTC. Amino acid sequence: CASSLVGTSRSYEQYF.

V usage is TRBV7-3 and J usage is TRBJ2-5, with D perhaps matching TRBD2 (5 bases). In germline, CDR1 is SGHTA, CDR2 FQGTGA. V lost 5 bases, J lost 1 base, and 14 bases lay in between. This CDR3 spans 15 amino acids. CDR3 sequence reads: CASSPRGQAQETQYF. Written as DNA, the CDR3 is TGTGCCAGCAGCCCCCGCGGGCAGGCCCAAGAGACCCAGTACTTC.

The V and J genes are TRBV11-1 and TRBJ2-2; unclear D gene. CDR1 is SGHAT and CDR2 is FQDESV in the germline V gene (reference sequence). The CDR3 is made up of 13 amino acids. V shed 3 bases and J shed 4 bases, with 6 bases lying between them. Written as DNA, the CDR3 is TGTGCCAGCAGCTTGTGGGGCACCGGGGAGCTGTTTTTT. Amino acid sequence: CASSLWGTGELFF.

The chain has TRBV6-5 and TRBJ1-2; possibly TRBD1 for D (5 bases). The CDR3 runs to 15 residues. The germline gives CDR1 MNHEY, CDR2 SVGAGI. Trimming took 0 bases from V and 0 from J, leaving 8 bases between them. The CDR3 loop reads CASSYSGTSNYGYTF. Here the CDR3 DNA reads TGTGCCAGCAGTTACTCCGGGACGTCTAACTATGGCTACACCTTC.

J is TRBJ1-1 and V is TRBV28; TRBD1 agrees at 9 bases. The CDR3 is made up of 14 amino acids. The V gene's germline CDR1 is MDHEN and CDR2 SYDVKM. V lost 6 bases and J lost 3; bases outside the gene matches: 5. CDR3 coding DNA: TGTGCCAGCAGCCCGACAGGGGGGTACACTGAAGCTTTCTTT. The encoded protein is CASSPTGGYTEAFF.

The chain is built from TRBV4-1 and TRBJ1-4, with D hard to call. The CDR3 is made up of 12 amino acids. Germline lookup yields CDR1 MGHRA and CDR2 YSYEKL. Trimming cost V 4 bases and J 8 bases, with 8 bases left between them. CDR3 nucleotide sequence: TGCGCCAGCAGCCTGCCTCGGGAAAAACTGTTTTTT. Residues: CASSLPREKLFF.

Points on this clone: Other nucleotide sequences from this sample produce the same CDR3. The chain is built from TRBV7-9 and TRBJ2-3, with 13 positions matching TRBD2. The germline gives CDR1 SEHNR, CDR2 FQNEAQ (reference sequence). The junction had 5 bases not matched to a gene; V was cut back by 6 bases and J by 2 bases. The CDR3 loop spans 16 amino acids. The CDR3 sequence is CASSSGLAGATDTQYF. In DNA, the CDR3 is TGTGCCAGCAGTTCCGGACTAGCGGGAGCCACAGATACGCAGTATTTT.

The chain recombines TRBV5-1 with TRBJ2-1; TRBD1 might be the D (6 bases). V was trimmed by 3 bases and J by 1 base, leaving 11 bases between them. The length of the CDR3 is 15 residues. CDR1 and CDR2 from the germline V gene are SGHRS and YFSETQ. In DNA, the CDR3 is TGCGCCAGCAGCTACCAGGGGCTATCCTACAATGAGCAGTTCTTC. This encodes CASSYQGLSYNEQFF.

The chain employs TRBV27 and TRBJ1-3; TRBD1 matches at 9 bases. The V and J ends lost 5 bases and 0 bases, in that order; junction bases with no gene match: 11. The CDR3 has 18 amino acids. CDR1 MNHEY and CDR2 SMNVEV come from the germline V gene (reference sequence). For the CDR3, the DNA is TGTGCCAGCAGTACGACTCCGGGACAGGGTCTCTCTGGAAACACCATATATTTT. The encoded protein is CASSTTPGQGLSGNTIYF.

This clone was counted only a few times. The chain is built from TRBV7-2 and TRBJ2-5, with 8 nucleotides matching TRBD2. Trimming at V came to 6 bases and at J to 5 bases, leaving 5 bases not matched to a gene. Germline values: CDR1 SGHTA, CDR2 FQGNSA. This CDR3 contains 13 residues. As DNA, the CDR3 is TGTGCCAGCAGGCGCGGGGGGCAGGAGACCCAGTACTTC. Translated: CASRRGGQETQYF.

The rearrangement links TRBV2 to TRBJ2-1; the D is unclear. V gave up 6 bases and J gave up 3 bases, with 9 bases separating them. The germline gives CDR1 SNHLY, CDR2 FYNNEI. The CDR3 has 13 residues. CDR3 in amino acids: CASRNEIYNEQFF. CDR3 DNA: TGTGCCAGCAGGAATGAGATCTACAATGAGCAGTTCTTC.

This rearrangement joins TRBV28 to TRBJ2-7, with D perhaps being TRBD1 or TRBD2 (5 bases each). Trimming left V 10 bases short and J 1 base short, with 17 bases between. The CDR3 is 14 residues long. Germline V gives CDR1 MDHEN, CDR2 SYDVKM. This CDR3 is CAILGRGPSYEQYF. In nucleotides, the CDR3 is TGTGCCATCCTTGGCCGGGGCCCTTCCTACGAGCAGTACTTC.

This clone was seen only a few times. Here the CDR3 reads CAIKGLANNNEQFF. CDR3 nucleotides: TGTGCCATCAAGGGACTAGCGAACAACAATGAGCAGTTCTTC. This chain connects TRBV10-3 to TRBJ2-1, with TRBD2 identical over 10 bases. V shed 7 bases and J 5 bases; nucleotides not matched to a gene: 5. The CDR3 is 14 amino acids. Looked up from germline, CDR1 is ENHRY and CDR2 is SYGVKD.